This T cell receptor beta chain derives from a study of shared clonotypes between healthy human individuals. Findings of the study overall: As a rule, naive subsets had a larger estimated richness than memory subsets. Donor clonotype sharing was expected to depend on sequencing depth.

Nashville, Tennessee was home to all donors, each a Caucasian adult. CD8 memory was a combination of CD45RO+ cells and CCR7-negative CD45RA+ TemRA cells. Produced via immunoSEQ multiplex PCR; TCRdb's table is partial and in-frame only. The repertoire includes about 320,000 clones, about nine tenths of them detected once, and 15% to 20% sits in the top ten. In its sample, this clone was seen many times. Its matching antigen is unknown. Sequencing used memory CD8+ T cells sorted from blood. Subset specified: CD45RO+ cells pooled with CCR7-negative TemRA cells. This clonotype originated in a man aged 18 to 35 in good health.

The CDR3 spells CASSPRGGGGDTQYF. CDR3 bases: TGTGCCAGCAGCCCTCGTGGCGGGGGAGGGGATACGCAGTATTTT. The J gene is TRBJ2-3, the V gene TRBV7-9; TRBD2 aligns across 7 bases. The CDR3 is 15 residues long. J lost 6 bases, V lost 5 bases, and 11 bases had no gene match. Germline V CDR1 and CDR2: SEHNR, FQNEAQ (reference sequence).